This entry lists 32 T cell receptor beta chains sequenced from one sample in a study of OX40 agonist ivuxolimab in advanced cancers. The data were produced by immunoSEQ multiplex PCR, yet TCRdb's version contains in-frame clones alone and is incomplete. This table holds over 85,000 clones, roughly 87% found once. Sequenced material: CD4+ or CD8+ T cells sorted from blood, taken in a trial of the OX40 agonist ivuxolimab. All receptors come from an adult with an advanced solid tumor such as melanoma, head and neck, liver or kidney cancer.

This chain joins TRBV7-8 and TRBJ1-3; D remains ambiguous. Germline-derived CDR1 and CDR2 are SGHVS and FQNEAQ. V was clipped by 7 bases and J by 8 bases, with 12 bases between them. CDR3 length equals 12 residues. The CDR3 nucleotides read TGTGCCAGCAACCAGCGGCGCGACACCATATATTTT. It encodes CASNQRRDTIYF.

The genes are TRBV30 and TRBJ1-6; D is ambiguous. The CDR3 runs to 11 residues. The V gene lost 2 bases and the J gene lost 6 bases, with 2 bases spanning the gap. Germline assignment: CDR1 GTSNPN and CDR2 SVGIG (reference sequence). In DNA, the CDR3 is TGTGCCTGGAGTATTAATTCACCCCTCCACTTT. This sequence encodes CAWSINSPLHF.

A few counts support this clone. This rearrangement joins TRBV5-1 to TRBJ2-7, with 7 bases aligning to TRBD1. Losses at the gene ends were 5 bases for V and 0 bases for J; bases not matched to a gene: 5. The V gene's germline CDR1 is SGHRS and CDR2 YFSETQ. The CDR3 spans 14 residues. CDR3 amino acids: CASRYGQDSYEQYF. As DNA, the CDR3 is TGCGCCAGCAGGTACGGACAGGACTCCTACGAGCAGTACTTC. The full variable domain, in which reference TRBV5-1 and TRBJ2-7 provide the parts outside the CDR3, is KAGVTQTPRYLIKTRGQQVTLSCSPISGHRSVSWYQQTPGQGLQFLFEYFSETQRNKGNFPGRFSGRQFSNSRSEMNVSTLELGDSALYLCASRYGQDSYEQYFGPGTRLTVT.

The chain links TRBV30 to TRBJ1-3; 7 nucleotides align to TRBD1. The ends lost 0 bases at V and 0 bases at J; junction bases unmatched: 5. Germline lookup yields CDR1 GTSNPN and CDR2 SVGIG (reference sequence). The CDR3 has 16 amino acids. For the CDR3, the DNA is TGTGCCTGGAGTGTTAAAGGGGGCCACTCTGGAAACACCATATATTTT. This encodes CAWSVKGGHSGNTIYF.

J is TRBJ2-5 and V is TRBV18; 7 bases line up with TRBD1. This CDR3 region has 14 residues. The junction had 3 bases not matched to a gene; V was cut back by 3 bases and J by 2 bases. Germline-derived CDR1 and CDR2 are KGHSH and LQKENI. CDR3 coding DNA: TGTGCCAGCTCACCGGACAGGAATCAAGAGACCCAGTACTTC. This sequence encodes CASSPDRNQETQYF.

V usage is TRBV7-3 and J usage is TRBJ1-1, with 11 positions matching TRBD1. The trim removed 3 bases at V and 4 bases at J, leaving 1 base unmatched. The CDR3 covers 14 residues. Germline CDR1 reads SGHTA; CDR2 reads FQGTGA. The CDR3 region has the DNA TGTGCCAGCAGCTTCGGACAGGGGGCCACTGAAGCTTTCTTT. It yields the protein CASSFGQGATEAFF.

V gene TRBV5-5 combines with J gene TRBJ2-3; D is possibly TRBD1 or TRBD2 (5 bases each). CDR3 length equals 15 residues. Germline V gene lookup returns CDR1 SGHKS and CDR2 YYEKEE (reference sequence). V lost 0 bases and J 0 bases, leaving 8 bases between the germline ends. The CDR3 nucleotides read TGTGCCAGCAGCTTGGACGGGGCAAGCACAGATACGCAGTATTTT. This encodes CASSLDGASTDTQYF.

V and J are TRBV5-8 and TRBJ2-5, with a tentative D call TRBD2 (6 bases). Trimming left V 0 bases short and J 5 bases short, with 20 bases between. This CDR3 is built from 17 residues. Germline CDR1 reads SGHTS; CDR2 reads YDEGEE. The CDR3 is CASSLADAGGPWETQYF. The CDR3 DNA reads TGTGCCAGCAGCTTGGCCGATGCTGGAGGGCCTTGGGAGACCCAGTACTTC. Supplemented by reference TRBV5-8 and TRBJ2-5, the full variable domain reads EAGVTQSPTHLIKTRGQQATLRCSPISGHTSVYWYQQALGLGLQFLLWYDEGEERNRGNFPPRFSGRQFPNYSSELNVNALELEDSALYLCASSLADAGGPWETQYFGPGTRLLVL.

The V and J genes are TRBV5-4 and TRBJ1-4, with D possibly being TRBD1 (5 bases). The germline gives CDR1 SGHNT, CDR2 YYREEE (reference sequence). V lost 4 bases and J 1 base, leaving 11 bases between the germline ends. The CDR3 loop spans 15 amino acids. CDR3 nucleotide sequence: TGTGCCAGCAGCCCTCGGCAGGGAACTAATGAAAAACTGTTTTTT. This sequence encodes CASSPRQGTNEKLFF.

This chain links TRBV7-2 with TRBJ2-4; D might be TRBD1 (6 bases). CDR3 length equals 16 residues. Germline CDR1 is SGHTA and CDR2 is FQGNSA. V was clipped by 1 base and J by 4 bases, with 14 bases between them. For the CDR3, the DNA is TGTGCCAGCAGCTTAGGTTCTCGGACAGTTAAAAACATTCAGTACTTC. Translated, it gives CASSLGSRTVKNIQYF.

This clone appeared once. The chain combines TRBV7-9 with TRBJ1-3; weak D call: TRBD1 (5 bases). Germline-derived CDR1 and CDR2 are SEHNR and FQNEAQ (reference sequence). V gave up 4 bases and J gave up 0 bases, with 13 bases separating them. CDR3 length: 16 amino acids. The CDR3 region is CASSSPPGLSGNTIYF. The CDR3 DNA sequence: TGTGCCAGCAGCTCACCTCCGGGACTCTCTGGAAACACCATATATTTT.

CDR3 in amino acids: CASSFWTGSSYNEQFF. CDR3 coding DNA: TGTGCCAGCAGTTTTTGGACAGGGAGCTCCTACAATGAGCAGTTCTTC. The rearrangement joins TRBV6-5 to TRBJ2-1; the match to TRBD1 covers 8 bases. The CDR3 is 16 amino acids. From germline, CDR1 is MNHEY and CDR2 SVGAGI. V trimming: 4 bases; J trimming: 0 bases; junction bases outside the gene matches: 5.

This chain joins TRBV5-4 and TRBJ2-3; possibly TRBD2 for D (6 bases). V lost 0 bases to trimming and J lost 0 bases, with 8 bases between them. The CDR3 extends over 15 amino acids. Germline-derived CDR1 and CDR2 are SGHNT and YYREEE (reference sequence). CDR3 loop: CASSLASGSTDTQYF. Written as DNA, the CDR3 is TGTGCCAGCAGCTTGGCCAGCGGGAGCACAGATACGCAGTATTTT.

The chain is built from TRBV19 and TRBJ2-1; D may be TRBD1 (6 bases). The CDR3 runs to 16 residues. Germline V gene lookup returns CDR1 LNHDA and CDR2 SQIVND (reference sequence). V gave up 6 bases and J gave up 8 bases, with 23 bases separating them. The CDR3 reads CASSRQLNHRDHEQFF. The CDR3 region has the DNA TGTGCCAGTAGCCGACAATTAAATCACAGGGACCATGAGCAGTTCTTC.

The chain couples TRBV11-2 to TRBJ2-7, with TRBD2 as a possible D gene (5 bases). The CDR3 covers 14 residues. From germline, CDR1 is SGHAT and CDR2 FQNNGV. V dropped 5 bases and J dropped 5 bases, with 16 bases sitting between them. The DNA of the CDR3 is TGTGCCAGCAGCCAATTAGGCTTCGGGGACGAGCAGTACTTC. Its translation is CASSQLGFGDEQYF.

DNA of the CDR3: TGTGCCAGCAGCCTCGGGCAGCCCGCCTTCTACAATGAGCAGTTCTTC. This encodes CASSLGQPAFYNEQFF. This sequence joins TRBV7-3 and TRBJ2-1; no clear D. The germline V and J ends were trimmed by 5 bases and 3 bases, with 17 bases remaining between them. CDR1 is SGHTA, CDR2 FQGTGA, per germline. The CDR3 extends over 16 amino acids.

The gene calls are TRBV29-1 and TRBJ2-3; the D is unclear. The CDR3 covers 12 residues. Germline CDR1 is SQVTM and CDR2 is ANQGSEA. Trimming removed 4 bases at V and 5 bases at J, with 10 bases between. CDR3 residues: CSVVPRGDTQYF. Written as DNA, the CDR3 is TGCAGCGTTGTTCCACGCGGAGATACGCAGTATTTT.

V is TRBV5-4 and J is TRBJ2-3; the match to TRBD2 covers 9 bases. The CDR3 loop spans 15 amino acids. V trimming: 6 bases; J trimming: 2 bases; junction bases outside the gene matches: 7. Germline lookup yields CDR1 SGHNT and CDR2 YYREEE (reference sequence). The CDR3 reads CASTSGGLSTDTQYF. DNA for the CDR3: TGTGCCAGCACAAGCGGGGGGCTGTCCACAGATACGCAGTATTTT. The variable domain in full, with the rest retrieved from reference TRBV5-4 and TRBJ2-3, is ETGVTQSPTHLIKTRGQQVTLRCSSQSGHNTVSWYQQALGQGPQFIFQYYREEENGRGNFPPRFSGLQFPNYSSELNVNALELDDSALYLCASTSGGLSTDTQYFGPGTRLTVL.

The chain uses TRBV5-4 and TRBJ2-7; D possibly corresponds to TRBD1 (5 bases). Germline lookup yields CDR1 SGHNT and CDR2 YYREEE (reference sequence). The length of the CDR3 is 12 residues. V was cut by 2 bases and J by 7 bases, with 10 bases left in between. CDR3 sequence (DNA): TGTGCCAGCAGCTTTAGGGCAGGGGAGCAGTACTTC. Translated: CASSFRAGEQYF.

V usage is TRBV11-2 and J usage is TRBJ1-1; possibly TRBD1 for D (5 bases). The ends were cut back, 5 bases at V and 4 bases at J, with 11 bases in the middle. Germline V gene lookup returns CDR1 SGHAT and CDR2 FQNNGV. The CDR3 consists of 13 residues. The chain's CDR3 is CASSAGGATEAFF. The CDR3 nucleotides read TGTGCCAGCAGCGCCGGAGGGGCCACTGAAGCTTTCTTT.

This sequence joins TRBV4-3 and TRBJ1-1, with 7 bases lining up with TRBD1. Germline lookup yields CDR1 LGHNA and CDR2 YSLEER. With 2 bases clipped from V and 1 base from J, the junction kept 7 bases outside the gene matches. This CDR3 is 16 amino acids long. CDR3 sequence reads: CASSQNEGATNTEAFF. The CDR3 DNA reads as TGCGCCAGCAGCCAAAACGAGGGGGCTACGAACACTGAAGCTTTCTTT.

The chain combines TRBV28 with TRBJ2-4, with 7 nucleotides matching TRBD2. Germline-derived CDR1 and CDR2 are MDHEN and SYDVKM. This CDR3 has 12 amino acids. The V and J ends lost 3 bases and 12 bases, in that order; junction bases with no gene match: 5. CDR3: CASSLGGLGQYF. In DNA form, the CDR3 reads TGTGCCAGCAGTTTGGGAGGGCTGGGTCAGTACTTC.

The V and J genes are TRBV11-2 and TRBJ1-2; weak D call: TRBD1 (5 bases). V gave up 4 bases and J gave up 2 bases, with 14 bases separating them. Germline V gene lookup returns CDR1 SGHAT and CDR2 FQNNGV. This CDR3 contains 15 residues. CDR3 residues: CASSSFGGWNYGYTF. CDR3 coding DNA: TGTGCCAGCAGCTCCTTCGGGGGATGGAACTATGGCTACACCTTC.

This clone came up once. The CDR3 reads CASSLAGGQETQYF. For the CDR3, the DNA is TGTGCCAGCAGCTTAGCGGGGGGGCAAGAGACCCAGTACTTC. The J gene is TRBJ2-5, the V gene TRBV7-2; TRBD2 matches at 7 bases. The ends lost 0 bases at V and 2 bases at J; junction bases unmatched: 0. There are 14 residues in the CDR3. Germline values: CDR1 SGHTA, CDR2 FQGNSA.

The chain has TRBV6-5 and TRBJ1-5; TRBD1 matches 7 bases. This CDR3 is built from 13 residues. V shed 7 bases and J 5 bases; nucleotides not matched to a gene: 5. Per germline, CDR1 MNHEY and CDR2 SVGAGI. CDR3: CASIGGGYQPQHF. Here the CDR3 DNA reads TGTGCCAGCATTGGAGGGGGCTATCAGCCCCAGCATTTT.

The chain combines TRBV18 with TRBJ1-6; 8 nucleotides align to TRBD1. Trimming cost V 3 bases and J 8 bases; bases outside gene matches: 0. The CDR3 has 13 amino acids. Germline CDR1 is KGHSH and CDR2 is LQKENI. The CDR3 region is CASSPDRDSPLHF. The CDR3, as DNA: TGTGCCAGCTCACCGGACAGGGATTCACCCCTCCACTTT.

This sequence joins TRBV6-6 and TRBJ2-5; maybe TRBD1 (5 bases). Trimming took 6 bases from V and 5 from J, leaving 19 bases between them. The CDR3 is 15 residues long. Germline-derived CDR1 and CDR2 are MNHNY and SVGAGI (reference sequence). The DNA of the CDR3 is TGTGCCAGCAGACCCACAGGTCCCCAAGGGGAGACCCAGTACTTC. Translated: CASRPTGPQGETQYF.

The chain links TRBV25-1 to TRBJ2-3, with 7 bases identical to TRBD1. Per the germline V gene, CDR1 is MGHDK and CDR2 is SYGVNS. This CDR3 region has 12 residues. V gave up 5 bases and J gave up 6 bases; unmatched junction bases: 2. The CDR3 protein is CASSPTGDTQYF. The CDR3 DNA reads TGTGCCAGCAGTCCGACAGGGGATACGCAGTATTTT.

J is TRBJ2-1 and V is TRBV9, with D possibly matching TRBD1 (6 bases). There are 13 residues in the CDR3. Per germline, CDR1 SGDLS and CDR2 YYNGEE. Trimming shortened V by 3 bases and J by 7 bases, and 11 bases separated the two germline ends. CDR3 bases: TGTGCCAGCAGCGGAGGGGGTGCAAATGAGCAGTTCTTC. Translation gives CASSGGGANEQFF.

Note on this clone: Other nucleotide sequences in the sample specify the same CDR3. J is TRBJ1-4 and V is TRBV5-1, with TRBD1 matching 11 bases. V shed 2 bases and J 7 bases; nucleotides not matched to a gene: 1. This CDR3 is built from 14 residues. CDR1 and CDR2 from the germline V gene are SGHRS and YFSETQ. In DNA, the CDR3 is TGCGCCAGCAGCTTTGGACAGGGGGCTGAAAAACTGTTTTTT. It codes for CASSFGQGAEKLFF.

The genes are TRBV18 and TRBJ2-7; 8 bases fit TRBD1. Germline assignment: CDR1 KGHSH and CDR2 LQKENI. The length of the CDR3 is 15 residues. V lost 3 bases to trimming and J lost 6 bases; unmatched junction nucleotides: 10. CDR3 DNA sequence: TGTGCCAGCTCACCCTCGACAGGGGAAATAGGCGAGCAGTACTTC. Protein product: CASSPSTGEIGEQYF.

V gene TRBV7-8 combines with J gene TRBJ1-2, with a possible D match to TRBD1 (6 bases). Germline loops: CDR1 SGHVS, CDR2 FQNEAQ. V was clipped by 4 bases and J by 8 bases, with 17 bases between them. This CDR3 comprises 14 residues. CDR3 in amino acids: CASSSPWGGSGYTF. The CDR3 region has the DNA TGTGCCAGCAGCTCTCCTTGGGGGGGCTCAGGCTACACCTTC.